This TCR beta chain emerged from a study of T cells after posttransplantation cyclophosphamide. Study-wide findings and caveats: Donor-recipient repertoire similarity was low at 1-2 months, rising over year one. Tissue-infiltrating T cells from skin or gut overlapped little with blood T cells.

Profiled with immunoSEQ multiplex PCR; TCRdb holds only in-frame clones, not every one. The sample holds about 66,000 clones, around 95% seen once. CDR3 length: 12 amino acids. J lost 5 bases, V lost 4 bases, and 1 base had no gene match. Germline CDR1 and CDR2: SGHVS and FNYEAQ. As regards this clone: No antigen is known for it.

The receptor comes from a woman aged 25 to 39 in good health and a related stem cell transplant donor. The genes are TRBV7-6 and TRBJ1-1, with TRBD1 matching 7 bases. The sample consisted of PBMCs. CDR3 region: CASSSTGTEAFF. The CDR3 coding sequence is TGTGCCAGCAGCTCGACAGGGACTGAAGCTTTCTTT.